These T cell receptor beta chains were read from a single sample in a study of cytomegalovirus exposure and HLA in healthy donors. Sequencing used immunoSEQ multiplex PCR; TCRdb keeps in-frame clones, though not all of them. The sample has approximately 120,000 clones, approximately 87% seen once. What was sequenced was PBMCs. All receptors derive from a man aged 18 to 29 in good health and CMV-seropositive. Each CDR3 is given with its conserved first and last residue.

CDR3: CASSSQGLTDTQYF
V: TRBV2
J: TRBJ2-3

CDR3: CASSDPGLPLNEQFF
V: TRBV9
J: TRBJ2-1

CDR3: CASSRQHSGTDNEQFF
V: TRBV5-1
J: TRBJ2-1

CDR3: CASPLEGDRGRDYGYTF
V: TRBV12-2
J: TRBJ1-2

CDR3: CASSLDAGQHSPPHF
V: TRBV5-1
J: TRBJ1-6

CDR3: CASSRGVLSDEQFF
V: TRBV6-5
J: TRBJ2-1

CDR3: CASKMGGNYGYTF
V: TRBV11-2
J: TRBJ1-2

CDR3: CASAPGVYGYTF
V: TRBV19
J: TRBJ1-2

CDR3: CASSPPEGSARQFF
V: TRBV18
J: TRBJ2-1

CDR3: CAIGGQGITGELFF
V: TRBV10-3
J: TRBJ2-2

CDR3: CASSADRGPDTQYF
V: TRBV25-1
J: TRBJ2-3

CDR3: CASSVGQNSGANVLTF
V: TRBV9
J: TRBJ2-6

CDR3: CASCWTSGGTGELFF
V: TRBV2
J: TRBJ2-2

CDR3: CASSLGAGSNQPQHF
V: TRBV5-8
J: TRBJ1-5

CDR3: CASSLLGASYNEQFF
V: TRBV5-1
J: TRBJ2-1

CDR3: CASSLGQATYEQYF
V: TRBV5-5
J: TRBJ2-7

CDR3: CASSLAGMTNQPQHF
V: TRBV19
J: TRBJ1-5

CDR3: CASSFKQQGNSPLHF
V: TRBV27
J: TRBJ1-6

CDR3: CASSLLSTGSYEQYF
V: TRBV13
J: TRBJ2-7

CDR3: CASSLTGSGNTIYF
V: TRBV6-6
J: TRBJ1-3

CDR3: CSVAGGLGRGGYTF
V: TRBV29-1
J: TRBJ1-2

CDR3: CASKDRQNTEAFF
V: TRBV5-5
J: TRBJ1-1

CDR3: CASSPPGQGTTEAFF
V: TRBV18
J: TRBJ1-1

CDR3: CASSFGWSGATEAFF
V: TRBV5-4
J: TRBJ1-1

CDR3: CASSPGTGNHYEQYF
V: TRBV7-7
J: TRBJ2-7

CDR3: CASSRTTGGYNEQFF
V: TRBV5-1
J: TRBJ2-1

CDR3: CASSMRESEAFF
V: TRBV19
J: TRBJ1-1

CDR3: CASSPGTGNNYGYTF
V: TRBV19
J: TRBJ1-2

CDR3: CASSYSGGAQPQHF
V: TRBV6-6
J: TRBJ1-5

CDR3: CSVSQGTGDYGYTF
V: TRBV29-1
J: TRBJ1-2

CDR3: CSGSDRPNEKLFF
V: TRBV29-1
J: TRBJ1-4

CDR3: CASRGGTGGTPQHF
V: TRBV19
J: TRBJ1-5

CDR3: CASRGYMTGETQYF
V: TRBV27
J: TRBJ2-5

CDR3: CASRGTLSGDSQYF
V: TRBV6-5
J: TRBJ2-3

CDR3: CASDRGMNTEAFF
V: TRBV7-9
J: TRBJ1-1

CDR3: CASSVAGKGGYGYTF
V: TRBV9
J: TRBJ1-2

CDR3: CASSPWRPGTGTGTDTQYF
V: TRBV18
J: TRBJ2-3

CDR3: CASTAQGNSYNEQFF
V: TRBV9
J: TRBJ2-1

CDR3: CASSFGLGEKSPLHF
V: TRBV7-4
J: TRBJ1-6

CDR3: CASRPTWVEGYGYTF
V: TRBV27
J: TRBJ1-2

CDR3: CASNLEALVSYEQYF
V: TRBV6-1
J: TRBJ2-7